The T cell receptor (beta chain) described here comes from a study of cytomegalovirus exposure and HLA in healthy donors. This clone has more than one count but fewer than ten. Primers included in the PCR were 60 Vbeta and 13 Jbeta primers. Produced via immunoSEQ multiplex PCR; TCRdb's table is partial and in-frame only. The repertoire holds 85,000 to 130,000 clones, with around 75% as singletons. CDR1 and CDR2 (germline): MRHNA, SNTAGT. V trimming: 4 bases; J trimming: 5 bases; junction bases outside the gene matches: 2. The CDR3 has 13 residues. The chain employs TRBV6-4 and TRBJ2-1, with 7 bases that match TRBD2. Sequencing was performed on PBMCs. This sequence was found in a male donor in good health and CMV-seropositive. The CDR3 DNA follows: TGTGCCAGCAGTGTGGGAGGGAACAATGAGCAGTTCTTC. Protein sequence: CASSVGGNNEQFF.